This record concerns one TCR beta chain sequence. Its specificity is unknown. The data are from a study of cytomegalovirus exposure and HLA in healthy donors. The CDR3 contains 15 residues. From germline, CDR1 is SGHAT and CDR2 FQNNGV. V lost 1 base and J lost 5; bases outside the gene matches: 5. Notes on the study in general: Per a later analysis, about 17,000 TCR beta sequences showed association with HLA alleles at 0.05 false discovery rate. More clonal expansion characterized HLA-associated TCR beta chains than equally common others in a later analysis. In a later analysis, CMV-associated beta chains were mostly HLA-associated, it appeared. V segments that were indistinguishable, TRBV6-2 and TRBV6-3 among them, were omitted from analysis.

PCR used 60 Vbeta primers and 13 Jbeta primers. Clones were sequenced by immunoSEQ multiplex PCR, and TCRdb holds only the in-frame ones, with some missing. The sample contains under 150,000 clones, roughly four fifths of which appear only once. V usage is TRBV11-2 and J usage is TRBJ2-3; the match to TRBD1 covers 8 bases. Specimen: PBMCs. The TCR was taken from a woman between 50 and 59 years old in good health and CMV-seronegative. As DNA, the CDR3 is TGTGCCAGCAGCTTAGGGCCAGGGGGCATAGATACGCAGTATTTT. Translation gives CASSLGPGGIDTQYF.